This entry describes one TCR beta chain. Its target is unknown. This specimen comes from a study of blood T cells in healthy people across ages. Through a sample-barcoded 5' primer and a J-beta primer mix, a second PCR was run for about 7 to 12 cycles. MiXCR, applied by TCRdb to the 5' RACE reads, yields one record per CDR3 protein. Found here are about 1.4 million distinct CDR3 sequences, 45% to 70% of them singletons; the top ten hold approximately 7%. Overall study results and limits: Because sorting was not performed, PBMCs prevented conclusive naive versus antigen-experienced comparison. The donors' CMV status was not determined, possibly confounding changes in expanded clonotypes. The study found TCR beta diversity correlated strongly with naive T cell percentage. Roughly linear age-related decline in beta diversity appeared, significant by age about 40.

This clonotype was obtained from a man between 18 and 35 years old in good health. Sequenced: blood.

The CDR3 loop reads CASRAGVKYEQYF. CDR3 nucleotide sequence: TGCGCCAGCAGGGCGGGAGTAAAGTACGAGCAGTACTTC. The rearrangement links TRBV5-1 to TRBJ2-7, with 7 positions matching TRBD2. Germline CDR1 is SGHRS and CDR2 is YFSETQ. J was trimmed by 4 bases and V by 5 bases; bases with no gene match: 6. The CDR3 has 13 residues.